The clone carrying this T cell receptor beta chain was counted at least ten times. Its antigen is as yet unknown. These data originate in a study of regulatory T cells in long-lasting Graves disease. For TCR beta, libraries came from iRepertoire HTBI primers and Arm-PCR of CDR3 regions. TCRdb analysed the multiplex PCR reads with MiXCR anew, one entry per CDR3 protein. The sample carries under 800,000 distinct CDR3 sequences, about 15% recorded once. V was trimmed by 0 bases and J by 7 bases, leaving 8 bases between them. This CDR3 region has 13 residues. CDR1 LGHDT and CDR2 YNNKEL come from the germline V gene (reference sequence). Documented time point: newly diagnosed GD, antithyroid drugs for less than 3 months. Researchers made the TCR library from RNA that was extracted from PBMCs. Points from the study as a whole: TRBV28 was favored in persistent disease, as were TRBJ1-2 and TRBJ2-5. Persistent-disease Graves' patients showed less TCR diversity than new cases. Accuracy was perhaps lowered by the small sample size.

The same data also contributed to another study, on T cells in Graves' hyperthyroidism and ophthalmopathy. That report notes: These patients, aged 18 to 65, had recently diagnosed hyperthyroidism lasting under 2 months.

The TCR comes from a woman in her 30s with Graves disease. The rearrangement uses TRBV3-1 and TRBJ2-3; D gene unclear. Sequences were derived from peripheral blood mononuclear cells (PBMCs), sampled at new diagnosis, from a patient treated with antithyroid drugs. CDR3 DNA sequence: TGTGCCAGCAGCCAAGATCTTGGCAATACGCAGTATTTT. This codes for CASSQDLGNTQYF.